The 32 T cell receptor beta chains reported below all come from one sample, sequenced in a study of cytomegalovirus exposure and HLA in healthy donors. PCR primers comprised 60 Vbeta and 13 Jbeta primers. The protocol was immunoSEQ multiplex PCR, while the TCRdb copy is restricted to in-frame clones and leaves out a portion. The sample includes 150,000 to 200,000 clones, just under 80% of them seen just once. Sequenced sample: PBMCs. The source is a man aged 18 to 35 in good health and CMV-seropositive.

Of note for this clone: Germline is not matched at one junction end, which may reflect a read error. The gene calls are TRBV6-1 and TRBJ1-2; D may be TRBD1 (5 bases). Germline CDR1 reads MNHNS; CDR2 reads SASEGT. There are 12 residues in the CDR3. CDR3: CASSTNFWDCSF. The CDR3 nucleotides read TGTGCCAGCAGTACGAATTTCTGGGACTGCTCCTTC.

The DNA for the CDR3 is TGTGCCAGCAGCTTAGAAGTCTGGACAGGGGACCCCTACGAGCAGTACTTC. It encodes CASSLEVWTGDPYEQYF. This chain joins TRBV7-9 and TRBJ2-7; 9 bases are shared with TRBD1. The V gene's germline CDR1 is SEHNR and CDR2 FQNEAQ (reference sequence). J lost 2 bases, V lost 1 base, and 9 bases had no gene match. The CDR3 contains 17 residues.

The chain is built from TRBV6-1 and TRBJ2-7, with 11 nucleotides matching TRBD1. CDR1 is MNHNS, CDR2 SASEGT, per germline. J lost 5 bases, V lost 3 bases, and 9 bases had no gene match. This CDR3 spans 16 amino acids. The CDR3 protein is CASSEPSDRGLNEQYF. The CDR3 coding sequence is TGTGCCAGCAGTGAGCCCTCGGACAGGGGGCTCAACGAGCAGTACTTC.

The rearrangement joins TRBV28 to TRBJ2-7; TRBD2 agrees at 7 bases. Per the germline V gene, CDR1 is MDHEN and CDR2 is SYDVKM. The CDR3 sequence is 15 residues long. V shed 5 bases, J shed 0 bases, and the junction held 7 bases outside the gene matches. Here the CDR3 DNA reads TGTGCCAGCAGTCGGGGCGGGAGTTTCTCCTACGAGCAGTACTTC. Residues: CASSRGGSFSYEQYF.

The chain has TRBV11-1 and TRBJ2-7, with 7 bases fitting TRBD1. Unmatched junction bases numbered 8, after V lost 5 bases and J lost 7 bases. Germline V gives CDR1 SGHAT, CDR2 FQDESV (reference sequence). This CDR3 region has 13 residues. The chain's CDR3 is CASSLTGPGEQYF. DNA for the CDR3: TGTGCCAGCAGCCTGACAGGGCCGGGGGAGCAGTACTTC.

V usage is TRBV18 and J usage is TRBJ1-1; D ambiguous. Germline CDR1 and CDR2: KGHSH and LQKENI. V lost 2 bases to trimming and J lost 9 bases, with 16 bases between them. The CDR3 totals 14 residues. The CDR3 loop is CASSPIGSSGKAFF. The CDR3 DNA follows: TGTGCCAGCTCACCAATAGGATCCTCGGGTAAAGCTTTCTTT. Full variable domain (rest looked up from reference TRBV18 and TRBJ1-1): NAGVMQNPRHLVRRRGQEARLRCSPMKGHSHVYWYRQLPEEGLKFMVYLQKENIIDESGMPKERFSAEFPKEGPSILRIQQVVRGDSAAYFCASSPIGSSGKAFFGQGTRLTVV.

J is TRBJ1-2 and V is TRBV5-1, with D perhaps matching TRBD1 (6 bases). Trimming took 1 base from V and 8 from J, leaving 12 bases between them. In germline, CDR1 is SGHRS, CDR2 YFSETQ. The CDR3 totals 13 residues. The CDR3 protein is CASSLTRGVGYTF. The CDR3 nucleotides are TGCGCCAGCAGCTTGACCAGGGGTGTAGGCTACACCTTC.

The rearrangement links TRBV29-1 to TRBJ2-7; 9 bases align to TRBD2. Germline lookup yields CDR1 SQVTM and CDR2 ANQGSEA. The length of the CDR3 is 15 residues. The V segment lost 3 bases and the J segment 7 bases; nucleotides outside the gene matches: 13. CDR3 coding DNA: TGCAGCGTTGAGTTCCTAGCGGGGACGACAGGAGAGCAGTACTTC. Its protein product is CSVEFLAGTTGEQYF.

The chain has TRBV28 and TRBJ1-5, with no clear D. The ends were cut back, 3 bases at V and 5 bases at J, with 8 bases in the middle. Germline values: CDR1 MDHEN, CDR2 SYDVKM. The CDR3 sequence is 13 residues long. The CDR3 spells CASSFLPHQPQHF. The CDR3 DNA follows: TGTGCCAGCAGTTTTCTTCCCCATCAGCCCCAGCATTTT. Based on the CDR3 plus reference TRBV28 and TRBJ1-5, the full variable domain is DVKVTQSSRYLVKRTGEKVFLECVQDMDHENMFWYRQDPGLGLRLIYFSYDVKMKEKGDIPEGYSVSREKKERFSLILESASTNQTSMYLCASSFLPHQPQHFGDGTRLSIL.

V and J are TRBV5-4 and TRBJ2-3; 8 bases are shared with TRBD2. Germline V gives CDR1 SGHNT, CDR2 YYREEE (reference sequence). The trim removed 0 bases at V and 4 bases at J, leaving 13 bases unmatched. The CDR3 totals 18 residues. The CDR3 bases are TGTGCCAGCAGCTTGGAAGGATATCTCGGGAGGGGGGCAGATACGCAGTATTTT. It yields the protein CASSLEGYLGRGADTQYF.

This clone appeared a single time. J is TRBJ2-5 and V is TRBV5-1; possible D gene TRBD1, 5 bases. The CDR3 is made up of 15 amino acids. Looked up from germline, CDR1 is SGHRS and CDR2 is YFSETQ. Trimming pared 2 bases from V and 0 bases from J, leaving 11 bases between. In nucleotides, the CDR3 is TGCGCCAGCAGCTTTTCAGGGTTGGACCAAGAGACCCAGTACTTC. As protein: CASSFSGLDQETQYF.

The CDR3 region is CATSRVLSSYNEQFF. DNA for the CDR3: TGTGCCACCAGCAGAGTTCTTAGTTCCTACAATGAGCAGTTCTTC. The chain has TRBV15 and TRBJ2-1, with D unresolved. V was trimmed by 1 base and J by 1 base, leaving 8 bases between them. Germline CDR1 is LNHNV and CDR2 is YYDKDF (reference sequence). The CDR3 has 15 amino acids.

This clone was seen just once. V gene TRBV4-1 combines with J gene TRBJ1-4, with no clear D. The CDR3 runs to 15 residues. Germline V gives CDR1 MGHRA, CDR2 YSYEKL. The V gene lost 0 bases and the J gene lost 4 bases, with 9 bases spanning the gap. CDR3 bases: TGCGCCAGCAGCCAAGATGGTCGGGTTAATGAAAAACTGTTTTTT. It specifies CASSQDGRVNEKLFF.

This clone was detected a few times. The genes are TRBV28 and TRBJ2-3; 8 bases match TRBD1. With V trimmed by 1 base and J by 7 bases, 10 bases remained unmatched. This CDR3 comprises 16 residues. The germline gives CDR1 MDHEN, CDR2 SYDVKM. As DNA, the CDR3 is TGTGCCAGCAGTTTATCCGCGACAGGGGTCCAAAATACGCAGTATTTT. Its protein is CASSLSATGVQNTQYF. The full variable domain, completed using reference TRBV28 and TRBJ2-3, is DVKVTQSSRYLVKRTGEKVFLECVQDMDHENMFWYRQDPGLGLRLIYFSYDVKMKEKGDIPEGYSVSREKKERFSLILESASTNQTSMYLCASSLSATGVQNTQYFGPGTRLTVL.

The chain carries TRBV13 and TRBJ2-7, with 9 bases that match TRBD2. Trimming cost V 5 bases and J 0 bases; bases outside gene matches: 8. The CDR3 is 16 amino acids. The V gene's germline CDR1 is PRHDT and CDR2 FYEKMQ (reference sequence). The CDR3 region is CASSLGSGGSSYEQYF. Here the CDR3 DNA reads TGTGCCAGCAGCCTTGGGAGCGGGGGGAGCTCCTACGAGCAGTACTTC.

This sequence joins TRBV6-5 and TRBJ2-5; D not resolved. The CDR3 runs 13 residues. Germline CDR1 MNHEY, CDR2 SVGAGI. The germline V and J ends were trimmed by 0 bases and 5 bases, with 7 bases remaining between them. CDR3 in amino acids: CASSYSFYETQYF. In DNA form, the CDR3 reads TGTGCCAGCAGTTACTCCTTTTATGAGACCCAGTACTTC.

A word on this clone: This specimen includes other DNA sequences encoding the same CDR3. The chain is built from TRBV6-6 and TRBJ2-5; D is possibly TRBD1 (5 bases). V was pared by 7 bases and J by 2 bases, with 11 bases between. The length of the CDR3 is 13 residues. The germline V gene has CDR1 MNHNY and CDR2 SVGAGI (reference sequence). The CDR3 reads CASTRQPQETQYF. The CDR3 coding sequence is TGTGCCAGCACGCGACAGCCTCAAGAGACCCAGTACTTC.

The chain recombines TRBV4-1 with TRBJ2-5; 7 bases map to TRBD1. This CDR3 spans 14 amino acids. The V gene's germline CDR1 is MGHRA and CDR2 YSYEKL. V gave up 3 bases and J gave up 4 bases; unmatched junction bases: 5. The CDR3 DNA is TGCGCCAGCAGCCAGAGGGGGCTAGGAGAGACCCAGTACTTC. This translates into CASSQRGLGETQYF.

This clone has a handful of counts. For the CDR3, the DNA is TGTGCCAGCAGCTTAGAGGCGGGCCAGCTATACGAGCAGTACTTC. Translation: CASSLEAGQLYEQYF. The rearrangement uses TRBV11-2 and TRBJ2-7; TRBD2 is a possible D gene (5 bases). V was clipped by 0 bases and J by 4 bases, with 13 bases between them. Per the germline V gene, CDR1 is SGHAT and CDR2 is FQNNGV. This CDR3 has 15 amino acids.

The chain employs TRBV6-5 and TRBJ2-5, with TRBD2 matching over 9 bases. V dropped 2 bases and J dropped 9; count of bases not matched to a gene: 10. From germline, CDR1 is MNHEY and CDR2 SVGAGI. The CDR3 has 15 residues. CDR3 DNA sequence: TGTGCCAGCAGTTACAGAGCGGGGGGCCCCGGAGCCCAGTACTTC. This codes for CASSYRAGGPGAQYF.

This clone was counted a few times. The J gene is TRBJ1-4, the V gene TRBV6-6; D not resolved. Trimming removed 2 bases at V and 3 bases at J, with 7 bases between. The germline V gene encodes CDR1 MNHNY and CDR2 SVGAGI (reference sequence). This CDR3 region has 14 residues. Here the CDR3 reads CASSYRTANEKLFF. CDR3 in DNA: TGTGCCAGCAGTTACCGAACAGCTAATGAAAAACTGTTTTTT.

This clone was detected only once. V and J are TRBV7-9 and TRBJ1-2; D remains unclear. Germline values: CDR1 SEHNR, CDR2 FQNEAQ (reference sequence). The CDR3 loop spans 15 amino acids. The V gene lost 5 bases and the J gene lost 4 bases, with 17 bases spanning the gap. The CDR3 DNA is TGTGCCAGCAGCCCCGGTGGAGGGCGGGTCTATGGCTACACCTTC. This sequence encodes CASSPGGGRVYGYTF.

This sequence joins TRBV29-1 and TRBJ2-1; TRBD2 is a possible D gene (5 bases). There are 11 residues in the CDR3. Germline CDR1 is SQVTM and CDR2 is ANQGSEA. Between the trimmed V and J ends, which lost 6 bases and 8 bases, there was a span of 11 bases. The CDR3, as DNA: TGCAGCGTGGACTCCTTCGATGAGCAGTTCTTC. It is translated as CSVDSFDEQFF.

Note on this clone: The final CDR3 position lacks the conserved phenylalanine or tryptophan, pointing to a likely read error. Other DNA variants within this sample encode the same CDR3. The CDR3 protein is CASSLGGNSPLHL. CDR3 nucleotide sequence: TGTGCCAGCAGCTTAGGAGGTAATTCACCCCTCCACCTT. The chain uses TRBV7-6 and TRBJ1-6, with D unresolved. Trimming stripped 1 base from V and 6 bases from J, with 4 bases between. Germline lookup yields CDR1 SGHVS and CDR2 FNYEAQ. This CDR3 spans 13 amino acids.

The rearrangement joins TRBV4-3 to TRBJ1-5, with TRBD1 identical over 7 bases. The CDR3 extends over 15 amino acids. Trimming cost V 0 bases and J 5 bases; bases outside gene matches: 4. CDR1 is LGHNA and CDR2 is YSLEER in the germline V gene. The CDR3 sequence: CASSQDDREDQPQHF. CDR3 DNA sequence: TGCGCCAGCAGCCAAGATGACAGGGAAGATCAGCCCCAGCATTTT.

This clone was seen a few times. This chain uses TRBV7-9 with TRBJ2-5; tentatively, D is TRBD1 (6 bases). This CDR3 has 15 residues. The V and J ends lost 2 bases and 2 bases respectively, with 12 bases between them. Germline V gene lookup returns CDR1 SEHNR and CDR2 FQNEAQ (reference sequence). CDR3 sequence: CASSLSGQSQETQYF. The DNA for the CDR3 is TGTGCCAGCAGCTTATCCGGACAGTCACAAGAGACCCAGTACTTC.

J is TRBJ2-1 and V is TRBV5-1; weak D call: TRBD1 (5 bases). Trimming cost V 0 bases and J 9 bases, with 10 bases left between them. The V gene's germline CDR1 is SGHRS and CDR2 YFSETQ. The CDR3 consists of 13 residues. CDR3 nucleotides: TGCGCCAGCAGCTTGGAAGGGGTCGGTGAGCAGTTCTTC. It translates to CASSLEGVGEQFF.

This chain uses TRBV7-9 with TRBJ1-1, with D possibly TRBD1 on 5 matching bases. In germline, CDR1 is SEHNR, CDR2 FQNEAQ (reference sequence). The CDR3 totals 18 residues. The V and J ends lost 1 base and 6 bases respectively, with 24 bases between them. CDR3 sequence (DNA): TGTGCCAGCAGCTTAGAGTTTGCCAGAATCAGGGTTTACGCTGAAGCTTTCTTT. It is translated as CASSLEFARIRVYAEAFF.

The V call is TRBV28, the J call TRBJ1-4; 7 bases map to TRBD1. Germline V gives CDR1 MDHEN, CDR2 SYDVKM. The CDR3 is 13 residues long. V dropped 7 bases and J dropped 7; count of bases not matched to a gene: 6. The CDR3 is CASTKGAPEKLFF. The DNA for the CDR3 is TGTGCCAGCACTAAGGGGGCCCCTGAAAAACTGTTTTTT.

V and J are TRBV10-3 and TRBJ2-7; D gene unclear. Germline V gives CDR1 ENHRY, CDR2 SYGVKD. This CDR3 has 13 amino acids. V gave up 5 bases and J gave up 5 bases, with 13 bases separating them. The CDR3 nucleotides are TGTGCCATCAGTAACGATAGTGAGAACGAGCAGTACTTC. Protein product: CAISNDSENEQYF.

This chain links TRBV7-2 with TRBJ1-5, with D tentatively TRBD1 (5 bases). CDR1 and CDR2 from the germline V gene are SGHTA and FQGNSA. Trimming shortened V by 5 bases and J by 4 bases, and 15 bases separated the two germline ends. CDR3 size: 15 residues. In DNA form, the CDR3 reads TGTGCCAGCAGCCGGATGGGGGGGAGTAATCAGCCCCAGCATTTT. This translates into CASSRMGGSNQPQHF.

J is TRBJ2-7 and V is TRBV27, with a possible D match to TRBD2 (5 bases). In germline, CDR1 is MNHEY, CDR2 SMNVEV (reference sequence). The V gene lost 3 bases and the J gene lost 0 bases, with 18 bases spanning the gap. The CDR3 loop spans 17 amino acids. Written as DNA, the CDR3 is TGTGCCAGCAGTTTGATATACGGTGGGGAGCTCTCCTACGAGCAGTACTTC. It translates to CASSLIYGGELSYEQYF.